Here is one T cell receptor beta chain with its context. As yet, its antigen is unknown. TCRdb ran MiXCR on the 5' RACE reads and lists one entry per CDR3 protein. Found here are about 340,000 distinct CDR3 sequences, 20% to 25% of them singletons; the top ten hold around 20%. The sample originates from a study of T-cell memory formation after mild COVID-19. Study as a whole: TCR clusters were mostly donor specific. Whole-study findings and limits: Contracting clones, day 15 to 85, had balanced CD4/CD8, and later expanders favored CD4+. Pre-infection memory held some responding clones, suggesting pre-existing cross-reactive T cells responded.

Germline V gene lookup returns CDR1 ENHRY and CDR2 SYGVKD. V gave up 5 bases and J gave up 5 bases, with 18 bases separating them. CDR3 length: 15 residues. This sequence joins TRBV10-3 and TRBJ2-5; D gene ambiguous. This TCR was sampled from a man between 18 and 29 years old who had mild COVID-19 (a few samples of this study predate the infection). Cell type and time point are not known. The specimen sequenced was PBMCs or a T cell subset sorted from them (not recorded which). This CDR3 is CAISSSRNGEETQYF. The CDR3, as DNA: TGTGCCATCAGTTCCTCGCGGAACGGAGAGGAGACCCAGTACTTC.